This paragraph covers one TCR beta chain sequence. Its antigen remains unidentified. Germline lookup yields CDR1 MNHEY and CDR2 SMNVEV (reference sequence). This CDR3 comprises 15 residues. Trimming left V 0 bases short and J 6 bases short, with 11 bases between. The method was immunoSEQ multiplex PCR; TCRdb's version includes in-frame clones alone and lacks a portion of them. The sample has around 160,000 clones, around nine tenths seen once; the top ten hold roughly 2.8%. This sample stems from a study of T cell responses to AZD1222 COVID-19 vaccine. General study findings and limits: In a largely white British group with more females than males, clonal diversity was possibly underestimated. Repertoires in all cases were sampled only once the peak T cell response had passed. Baseline antibody screening turned up just a handful of seropositive AZD1222 recipients. Spike was spanned by vaccine-associated CD4 TCRs, with dominance at 160-218 and 743-854.

This clonotype originated in an adult in good health. The source was peripheral blood, collected on day 0 of MenACWY control vaccination. V usage is TRBV27 and J usage is TRBJ2-2, with D possibly TRBD1 on 5 matching bases. This CDR3 reads CASSLSSLGAGELFF. The DNA for the CDR3 is TGTGCCAGCAGTTTATCGAGTCTAGGGGCCGGGGAGCTGTTTTTT.